This T cell receptor (beta chain) is drawn from a study of cytomegalovirus exposure and HLA in healthy donors. Study-wide results and limits: With DRB1 most and HLA-C fewest, TCR association rates differed between HLA loci in a later analysis.

Germline CDR1 and CDR2: SGHRS and YFSETQ. Between the trimmed V and J ends, which lost 0 bases and 2 bases, there was a span of 9 bases. The length of the CDR3 is 15 residues. About this clone itself: Its target is unknown.

PCR involved 60 Vbeta and 13 Jbeta primers. Method: immunoSEQ multiplex PCR; TCRdb's copy keeps in-frame clones and lacks some. The sample yields 100,000 or so clones, 74% seen once. The sequence came from a human donor in good health. This rearrangement joins TRBV5-1 to TRBJ2-1; a weak D match, TRBD2 (5 bases). Sequencing input: PBMCs. CDR3 DNA: TGCGCCAGCAGCTTGGAACTAGAGGCCTACAATGAGCAGTTCTTC. Residues: CASSLELEAYNEQFF.